Included here is one TCR beta chain sequence, with context. Original handling: How many nucleated cells were present was estimated from reference gene primer amplification. Repertoires were generated with immunoSEQ multiplex PCR, while TCRdb's copy carries only in-frame clones and drops some. V and J calls and clone size are copied from that table; D and trimming were computed from the DNA. The sample records 70,000 or so clones, 65% to 90% being singletons. The length of the CDR3 is 14 residues. V gave up 4 bases and J gave up 7 bases, with 16 bases separating them. Germline V gene sequence: CDR1 LGHDT, CDR2 YNNKEL (reference sequence). The data derive from a study of blood T cell repertoires in COVID-19. On the study more broadly: The cDNA or gDNA used as material had been derived from T cells, B-cell-depleted T cells, or PBMCs.

The sample comprised peripheral blood. The TCR sequence derives from a woman aged 55-75 years with acute or convalescent COVID-19. The chain couples TRBV3-1 (or the pseudogene TRBV3-2) to TRBJ1-2; D may be TRBD1 (5 bases). The CDR3 is CASSPRQLGGGYTF. The CDR3 DNA reads as TGTGCCAGCAGCCCACGACAGCTCGGGGGTGGCTACACCTTC.